What follows is one T cell receptor (beta chain) and its context. Its antigen is currently not known. Library preparation used 5' RACE. For each TCR library, approximately 3,700 ng of total RNA was used. For each sample, cDNA synthesis was carried out in eight separate reactions using SMARTScribe reverse transcriptase. During cDNA synthesis, unique molecular identifiers containing a 6-nucleotide sample barcode were introduced by template switching. Two nested PCRs of roughly 15 and 9 cycles amplified the TCRalpha and TCRbeta cDNA, and bead purification followed each PCR. Before amplification, the cDNA was treated with uracil DNA-glycosylase and purified using the QIAquick PCR purification kit. In the second PCR, Illumina TruSeq-compatible adapters and sample-specific barcodes were added. Library quality and concentration were checked on TapeStation and Qubit, and libraries were pooled at 5 to 6.5 ng each. Sequencing of pooled libraries was carried out on an Illumina HiSeq2500 single-index Rapid Run using 2 x 100 bp reads and custom sequencing primers. The authors' analysis ran thus. MiGEC version 1.2.6 was used for UMI-based consensus assembly, which corrected PCR and sequencing errors. MiXCR version 2.1.1 handled V(D)J alignment, clonotype assembly and CDR3 extraction. To normalise gene usage, clonotype sharing and MAIT/NKT TCR abundance, the top 1000, 10 000 and 20 000 clonotypes in each sample were analysed. After downsampling to 27 000 UMIs, diversity was calculated as the inverse Simpson index using the vegan R package. Statistical testing used paired Mann-Whitney U tests on the discordant twin pairs and applied Benjamini-Hochberg correction for multiple testing. TCRdb reprocessed the reads, so every CDR3 protein sequence counts as one entry and DNA is not shown. These V and J calls are TCRdb output, not the study's own analysis. The sample table records about 440,000 distinct CDR3 sequences. The ten biggest clones cover 2.4% of the sample.

From each donor, an approximately 2.3 ml peripheral blood sample was drawn into PAXgene tubes and stored at -80 degrees C. Without any T cell sorting, total RNA was extracted from whole blood using the PAXgene blood miRNA kit on an automated QIAcube. Peripheral blood from monozygotic twin pairs concordant or discordant for inflammatory bowel disease was subjected to deep TCRalpha and TCRbeta repertoire profiling with unique molecular barcoding. Smoking habits were recorded for all twin pairs, and individuals were classified as current, former or never smokers. This entry is derived from a study of monozygotic twins with inflammatory bowel disease (dated by TCRdb to between 2018 and 2021). Turning to the overall study: In total, about 30 monozygotic twin pairs made up the full study: 19 Danish pairs, all IBD-discordant, plus nine German pairs, of which four were IBD-concordant and five were IBD-discordant. The search for disease-associated traits relied mainly on comparing, within discordant pairs, IBD patients with their genetically identical healthy co-twins. Each individual had, on average, about 151 000 unique TCRalpha sequences and 181 000 unique TCRbeta sequences available for analysis. What the work shows at the level of the full study, not this receptor alone: The analysis was unable to tell apart different T cell subtypes. Compared with healthy twins, IBD patients had fewer clonotypes in common with other individuals, a difference most pronounced in patients showing signs of disease activity. Repertoire similarity did not differ between concordant and discordant twins, possibly due to limited statistical power. Because patients were on differing immunosuppressive treatments, the repertoires may have picked up extra background noise and inter-individual variability. The results gave no support for a single strong signal or clonotype linked to IBD. Measured by the inverse Simpson index, TCRbeta repertoire diversity was lower in IBD patients than in their healthy co-twins.

The origin of this receptor is a human donor with ulcerative colitis or Crohn's disease, or a healthy co-twin of an affected twin (not recorded which). Sequenced material: blood.

Here the CDR3 is given as CATSLISNQPQHF. The chain joins TRBV19 to TRBJ1-5. CDR1 and CDR2 are read off the germline V gene (reference sequence) as LNHDA and SQIVND. Including cysteine and phenylalanine, the CDR3 has 13 amino acids. No DNA sequence was recorded.